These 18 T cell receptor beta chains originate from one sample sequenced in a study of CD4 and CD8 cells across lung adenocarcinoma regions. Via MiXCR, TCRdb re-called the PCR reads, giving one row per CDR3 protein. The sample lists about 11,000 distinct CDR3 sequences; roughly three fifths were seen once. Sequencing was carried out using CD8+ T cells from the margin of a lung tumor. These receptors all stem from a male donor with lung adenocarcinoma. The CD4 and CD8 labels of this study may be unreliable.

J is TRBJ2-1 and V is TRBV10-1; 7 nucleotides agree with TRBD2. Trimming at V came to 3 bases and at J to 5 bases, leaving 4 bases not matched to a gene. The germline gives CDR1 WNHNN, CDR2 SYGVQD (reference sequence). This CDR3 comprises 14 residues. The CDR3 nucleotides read TGCGCCAGCAGTGATGCTAGCGGAGACAATGAGCAGTTCTTC. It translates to CASSDASGDNEQFF.

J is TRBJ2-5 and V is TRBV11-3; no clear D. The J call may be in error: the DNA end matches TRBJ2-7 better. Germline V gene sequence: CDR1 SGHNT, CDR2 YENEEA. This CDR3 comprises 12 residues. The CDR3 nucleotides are TGTGCCAGCAGCTTAGATAGGAGCGAGCAGTACTTC. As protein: CASSLDRSEQYF.

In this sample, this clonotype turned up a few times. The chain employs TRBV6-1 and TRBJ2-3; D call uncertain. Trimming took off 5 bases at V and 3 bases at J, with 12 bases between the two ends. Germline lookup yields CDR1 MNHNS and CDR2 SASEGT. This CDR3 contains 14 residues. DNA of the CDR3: TGTGCCAGCAGTACCACAGATTCGACAGATACGCAGTATTTT. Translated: CASSTTDSTDTQYF.

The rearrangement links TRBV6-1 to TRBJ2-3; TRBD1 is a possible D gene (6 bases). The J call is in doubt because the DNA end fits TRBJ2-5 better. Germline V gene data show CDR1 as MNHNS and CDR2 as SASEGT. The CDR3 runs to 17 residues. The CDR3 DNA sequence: TGTGCCAGCAGTGTGTGGATGGCAGGGGCGTCGCTGGAGACCCAGTACTTC. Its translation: CASSVWMAGASLETQYF.

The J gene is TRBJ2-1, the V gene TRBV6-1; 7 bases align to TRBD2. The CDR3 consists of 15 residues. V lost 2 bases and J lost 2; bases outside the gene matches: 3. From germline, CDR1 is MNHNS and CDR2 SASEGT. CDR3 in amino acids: CASSEWLAAYNEQFF. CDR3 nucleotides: TGTGCCAGCAGTGAATGGCTAGCGGCCTACAATGAGCAGTTCTTC.

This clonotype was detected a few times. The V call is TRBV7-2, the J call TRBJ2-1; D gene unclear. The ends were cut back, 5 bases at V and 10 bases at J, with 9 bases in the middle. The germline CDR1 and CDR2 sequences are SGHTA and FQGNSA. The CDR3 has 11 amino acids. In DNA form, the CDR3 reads TGTGCCAGCAGCCAGGACGTAGAGCAGTTCTTC. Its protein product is CASSQDVEQFF.

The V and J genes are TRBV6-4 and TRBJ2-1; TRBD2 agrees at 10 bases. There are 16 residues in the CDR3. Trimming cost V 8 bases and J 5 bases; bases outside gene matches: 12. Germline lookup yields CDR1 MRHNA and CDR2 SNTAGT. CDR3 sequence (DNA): TGTGCCAGCTCTGAAAGGAGCGGGGGGGAAAACAATGAGCAGTTCTTC. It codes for CASSERSGGENNEQFF.

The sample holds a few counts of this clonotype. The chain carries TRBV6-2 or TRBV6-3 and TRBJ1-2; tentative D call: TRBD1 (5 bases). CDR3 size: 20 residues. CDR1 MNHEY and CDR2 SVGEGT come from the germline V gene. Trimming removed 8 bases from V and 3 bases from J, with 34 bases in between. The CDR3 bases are TGTGCCAGCGGGGGGGGATCCTACCTAATGACCTCTAGGTGGGACTATGGCTACACCTTC. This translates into CASGGGSYLMTSRWDYGYTF.

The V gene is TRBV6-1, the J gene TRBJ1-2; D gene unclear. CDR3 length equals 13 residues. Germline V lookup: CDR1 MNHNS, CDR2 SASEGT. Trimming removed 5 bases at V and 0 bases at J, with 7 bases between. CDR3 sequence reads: CASSPTSNYGYTF. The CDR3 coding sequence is TGTGCCAGCAGTCCGACCTCTAACTATGGCTACACCTTC.

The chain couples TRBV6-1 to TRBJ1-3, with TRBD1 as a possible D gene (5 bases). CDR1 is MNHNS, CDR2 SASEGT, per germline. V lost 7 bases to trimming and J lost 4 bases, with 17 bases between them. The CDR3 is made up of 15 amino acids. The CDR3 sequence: CASNLGTSTGNTIYF. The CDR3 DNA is TGTGCCAGCAACCTCGGGACGTCGACGGGAAACACCATATATTTT.

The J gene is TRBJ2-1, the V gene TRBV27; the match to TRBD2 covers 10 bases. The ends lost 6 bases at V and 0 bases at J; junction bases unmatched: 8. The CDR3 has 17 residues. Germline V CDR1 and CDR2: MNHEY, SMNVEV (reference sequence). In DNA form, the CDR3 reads TGTGCCAGCAGCCGAACTAGCGGGACCCTCTCCTACAATGAGCAGTTCTTC. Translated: CASSRTSGTLSYNEQFF.

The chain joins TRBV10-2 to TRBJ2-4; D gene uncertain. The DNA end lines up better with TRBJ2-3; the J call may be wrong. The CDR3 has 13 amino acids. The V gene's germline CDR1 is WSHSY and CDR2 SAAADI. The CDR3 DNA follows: TGCGCCAGGGGGATTTCTGCCAGAGATACGCAGTATTTT. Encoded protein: CARGISARDTQYF.

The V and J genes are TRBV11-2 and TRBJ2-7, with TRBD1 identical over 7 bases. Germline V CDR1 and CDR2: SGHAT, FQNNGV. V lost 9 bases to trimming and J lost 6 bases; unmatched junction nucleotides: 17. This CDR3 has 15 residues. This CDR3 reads CARSGRDSIWGEQYF. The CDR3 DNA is TGTGCCAGAAGCGGCCGGGACAGCATATGGGGCGAGCAGTACTTC.

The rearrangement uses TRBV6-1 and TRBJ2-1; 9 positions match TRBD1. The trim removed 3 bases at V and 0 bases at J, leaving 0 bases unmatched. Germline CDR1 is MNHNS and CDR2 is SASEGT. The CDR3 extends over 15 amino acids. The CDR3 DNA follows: TGTGCCAGCAGTGAGACAGGGGGCTCCTACAATGAGCAGTTCTTC. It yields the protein CASSETGGSYNEQFF.

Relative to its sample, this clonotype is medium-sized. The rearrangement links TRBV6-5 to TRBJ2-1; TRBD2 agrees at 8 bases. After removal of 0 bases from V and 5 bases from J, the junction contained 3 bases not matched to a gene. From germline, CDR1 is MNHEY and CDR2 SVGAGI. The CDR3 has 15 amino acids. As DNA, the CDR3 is TGTGCCAGCAGTTACTCAGCGGGAGCGAACAATGAGCAGTTCTTC. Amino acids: CASSYSAGANNEQFF.

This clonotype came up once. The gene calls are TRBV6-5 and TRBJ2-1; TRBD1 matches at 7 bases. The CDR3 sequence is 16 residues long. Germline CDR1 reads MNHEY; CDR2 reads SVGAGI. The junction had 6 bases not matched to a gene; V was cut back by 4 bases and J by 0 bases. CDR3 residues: CASSSQGFSSYNEQFF. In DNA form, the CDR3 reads TGTGCCAGCAGTTCACAGGGGTTTTCCTCCTACAATGAGCAGTTCTTC.

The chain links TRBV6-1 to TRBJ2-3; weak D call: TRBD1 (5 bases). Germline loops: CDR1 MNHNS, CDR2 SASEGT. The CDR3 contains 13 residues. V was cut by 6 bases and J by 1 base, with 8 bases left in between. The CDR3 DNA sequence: TGTGCCAGCAGCGACAGACGCACAGATACGCAGTATTTT. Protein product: CASSDRRTDTQYF.

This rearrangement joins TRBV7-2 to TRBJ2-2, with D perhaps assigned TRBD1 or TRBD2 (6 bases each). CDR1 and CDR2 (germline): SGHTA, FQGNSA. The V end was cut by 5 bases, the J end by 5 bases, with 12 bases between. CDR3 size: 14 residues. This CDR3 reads CASSTRGGTGELFF. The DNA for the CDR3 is TGTGCCAGCAGCACCAGGGGAGGAACCGGGGAGCTGTTTTTT.